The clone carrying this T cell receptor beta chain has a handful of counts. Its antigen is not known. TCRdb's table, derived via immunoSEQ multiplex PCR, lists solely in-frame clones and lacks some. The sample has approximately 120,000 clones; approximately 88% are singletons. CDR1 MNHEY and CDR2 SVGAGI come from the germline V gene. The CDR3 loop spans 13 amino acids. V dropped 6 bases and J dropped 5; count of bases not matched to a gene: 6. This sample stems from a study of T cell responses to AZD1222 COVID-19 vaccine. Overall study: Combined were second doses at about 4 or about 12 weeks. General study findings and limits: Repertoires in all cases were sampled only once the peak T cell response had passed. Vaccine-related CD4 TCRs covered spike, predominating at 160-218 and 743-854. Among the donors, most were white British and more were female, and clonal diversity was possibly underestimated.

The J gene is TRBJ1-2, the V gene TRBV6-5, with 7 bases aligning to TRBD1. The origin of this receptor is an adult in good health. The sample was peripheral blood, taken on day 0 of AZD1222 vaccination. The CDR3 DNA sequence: TGTGCCAGCAGCCCCCGGGACAGTTATGGCTACACCTTC. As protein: CASSPRDSYGYTF.